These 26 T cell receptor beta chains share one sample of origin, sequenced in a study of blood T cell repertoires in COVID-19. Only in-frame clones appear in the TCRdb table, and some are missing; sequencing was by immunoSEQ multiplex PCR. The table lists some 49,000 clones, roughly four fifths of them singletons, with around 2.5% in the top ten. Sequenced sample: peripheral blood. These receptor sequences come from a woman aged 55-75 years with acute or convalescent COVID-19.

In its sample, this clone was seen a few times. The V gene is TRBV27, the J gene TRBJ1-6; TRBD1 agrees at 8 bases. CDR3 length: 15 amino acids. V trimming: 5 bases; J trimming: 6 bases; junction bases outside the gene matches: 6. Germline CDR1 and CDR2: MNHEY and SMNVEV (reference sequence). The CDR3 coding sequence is TGTGCCAGCAGTCCCGGACAGGGATCTAATTCACCCCTCCACTTT. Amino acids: CASSPGQGSNSPLHF.

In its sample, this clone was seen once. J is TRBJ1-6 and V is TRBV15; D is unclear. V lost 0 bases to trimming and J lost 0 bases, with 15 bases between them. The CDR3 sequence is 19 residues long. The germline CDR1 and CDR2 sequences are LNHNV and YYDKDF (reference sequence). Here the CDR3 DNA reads TGTGCCACCAGCAGAGATGGGCCGGGGTCTAGCTCCTATAATTCACCCCTCCACTTT. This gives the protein CATSRDGPGSSSYNSPLHF.

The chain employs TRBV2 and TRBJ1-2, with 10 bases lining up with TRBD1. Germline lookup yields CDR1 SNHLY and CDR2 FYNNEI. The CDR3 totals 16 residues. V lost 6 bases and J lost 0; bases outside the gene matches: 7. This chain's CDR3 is CASRPRDRGPNYGYTF. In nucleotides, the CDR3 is TGTGCCAGCAGGCCCCGGGACAGGGGTCCTAACTATGGCTACACCTTC.

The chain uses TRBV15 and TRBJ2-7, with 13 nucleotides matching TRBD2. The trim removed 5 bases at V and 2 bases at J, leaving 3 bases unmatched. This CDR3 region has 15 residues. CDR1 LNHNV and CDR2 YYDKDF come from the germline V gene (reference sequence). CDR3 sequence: CATSYTSGGAYEQYF. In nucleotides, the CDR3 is TGTGCCACCAGCTACACTAGCGGGGGGGCCTACGAGCAGTACTTC.

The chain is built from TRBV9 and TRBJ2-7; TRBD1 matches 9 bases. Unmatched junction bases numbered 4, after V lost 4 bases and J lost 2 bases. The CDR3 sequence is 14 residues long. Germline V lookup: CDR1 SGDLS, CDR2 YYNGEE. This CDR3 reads CASSPRQGAYEQYF. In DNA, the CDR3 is TGTGCCAGCAGCCCGCGACAGGGGGCCTACGAGCAGTACTTC.

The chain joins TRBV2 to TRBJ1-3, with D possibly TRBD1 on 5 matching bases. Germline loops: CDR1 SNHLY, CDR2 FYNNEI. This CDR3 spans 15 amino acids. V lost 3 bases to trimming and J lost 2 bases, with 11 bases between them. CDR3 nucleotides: TGTGCCAGCAGTGAGAGGGACTTCCCTGGAAACACCATATATTTT. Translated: CASSERDFPGNTIYF.

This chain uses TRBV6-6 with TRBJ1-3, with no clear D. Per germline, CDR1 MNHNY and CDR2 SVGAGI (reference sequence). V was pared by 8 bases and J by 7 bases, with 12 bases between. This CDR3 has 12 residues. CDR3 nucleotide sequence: TGTGCCAGCCGGACTGACGGGAACACCATATATTTT. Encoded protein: CASRTDGNTIYF.

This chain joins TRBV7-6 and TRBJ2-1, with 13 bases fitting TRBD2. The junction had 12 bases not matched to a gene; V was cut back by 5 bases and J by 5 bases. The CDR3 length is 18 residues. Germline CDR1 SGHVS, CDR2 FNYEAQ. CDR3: CASSPRLAGGGTNNEQFF. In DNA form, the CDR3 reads TGTGCCAGCAGCCCCCGACTAGCGGGAGGAGGGACAAACAATGAGCAGTTCTTC.

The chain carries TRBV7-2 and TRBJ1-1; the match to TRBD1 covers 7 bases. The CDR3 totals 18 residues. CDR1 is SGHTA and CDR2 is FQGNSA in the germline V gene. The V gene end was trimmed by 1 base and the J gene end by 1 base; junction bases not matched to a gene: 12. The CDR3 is CASSLEGTDNSGNTEAFF. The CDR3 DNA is TGTGCCAGCAGCTTAGAAGGGACAGATAATTCCGGGAACACTGAAGCTTTCTTT.

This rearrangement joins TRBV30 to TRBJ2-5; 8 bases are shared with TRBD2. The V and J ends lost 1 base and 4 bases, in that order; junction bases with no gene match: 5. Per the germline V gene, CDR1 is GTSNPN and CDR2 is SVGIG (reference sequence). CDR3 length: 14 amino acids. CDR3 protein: CAWSEWRGAETQYF. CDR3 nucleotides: TGTGCCTGGAGTGAGTGGCGGGGGGCAGAGACCCAGTACTTC.

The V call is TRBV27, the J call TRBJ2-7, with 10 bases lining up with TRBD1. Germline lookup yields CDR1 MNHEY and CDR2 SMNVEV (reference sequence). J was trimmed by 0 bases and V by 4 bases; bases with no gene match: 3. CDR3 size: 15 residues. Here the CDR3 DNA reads TGTGCCAGCAGTTCCTGGACAGGGGGCTCCTACGAGCAGTACTTC. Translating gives CASSSWTGGSYEQYF.

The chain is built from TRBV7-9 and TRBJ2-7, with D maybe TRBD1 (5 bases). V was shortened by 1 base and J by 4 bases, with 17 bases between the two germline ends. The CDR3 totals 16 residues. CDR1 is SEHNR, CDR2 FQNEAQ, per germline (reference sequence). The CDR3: CASSLEGRDILYEQYF. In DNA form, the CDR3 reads TGTGCCAGCAGCTTAGAAGGCAGGGATATATTATACGAGCAGTACTTC.

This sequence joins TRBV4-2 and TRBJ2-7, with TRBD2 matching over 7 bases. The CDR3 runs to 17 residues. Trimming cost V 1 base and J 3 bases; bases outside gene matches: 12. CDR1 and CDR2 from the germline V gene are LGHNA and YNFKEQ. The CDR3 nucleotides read TGTGCCAGCAGCCAAGTTTTCGGGGAGGGATCTATCTACGAGCAGTACTTC. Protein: CASSQVFGEGSIYEQYF.

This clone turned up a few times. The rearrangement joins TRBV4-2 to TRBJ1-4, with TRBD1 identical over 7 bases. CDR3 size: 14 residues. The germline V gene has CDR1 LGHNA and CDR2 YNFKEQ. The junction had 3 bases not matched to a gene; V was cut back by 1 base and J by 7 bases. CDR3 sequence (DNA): TGTGCCAGCAGCCAAGGACAGGGACGTGAAAAACTGTTTTTT. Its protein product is CASSQGQGREKLFF.

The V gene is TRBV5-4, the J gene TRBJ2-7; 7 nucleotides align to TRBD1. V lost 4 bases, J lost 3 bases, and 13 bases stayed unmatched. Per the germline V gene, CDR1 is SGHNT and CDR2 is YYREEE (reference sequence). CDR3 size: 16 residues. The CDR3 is CASSRGTDTGLYEQYF. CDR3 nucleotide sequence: TGTGCCAGCAGCCGAGGGACAGACACCGGACTCTACGAGCAGTACTTC. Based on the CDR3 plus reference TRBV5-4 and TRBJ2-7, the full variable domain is ETGVTQSPTHLIKTRGQQVTLRCSSQSGHNTVSWYQQALGQGPQFIFQYYREEENGRGNFPPRFSGLQFPNYSSELNVNALELDDSALYLCASSRGTDTGLYEQYFGPGTRLTVT.

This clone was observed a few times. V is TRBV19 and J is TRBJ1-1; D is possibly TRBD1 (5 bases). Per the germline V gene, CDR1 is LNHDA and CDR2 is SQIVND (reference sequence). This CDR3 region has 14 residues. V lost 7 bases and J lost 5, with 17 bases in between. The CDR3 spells CASTGGGSRTEAFF. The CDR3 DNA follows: TGTGCCAGTACCGGGGGAGGTTCCCGGACTGAAGCTTTCTTT.

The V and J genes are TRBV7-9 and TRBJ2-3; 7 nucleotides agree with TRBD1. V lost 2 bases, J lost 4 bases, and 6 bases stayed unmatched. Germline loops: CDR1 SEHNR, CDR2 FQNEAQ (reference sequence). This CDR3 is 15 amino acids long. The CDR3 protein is CASSLKGASSDTQYF. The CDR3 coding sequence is TGTGCCAGCAGCTTAAAGGGGGCGTCGTCAGATACGCAGTATTTT.

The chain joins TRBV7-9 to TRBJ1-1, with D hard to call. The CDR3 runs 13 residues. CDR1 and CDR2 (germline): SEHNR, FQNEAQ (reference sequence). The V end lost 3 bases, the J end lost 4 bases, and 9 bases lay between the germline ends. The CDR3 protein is CASSFFAGTEAFF. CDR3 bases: TGTGCCAGCAGCTTTTTCGCGGGCACTGAAGCTTTCTTT.

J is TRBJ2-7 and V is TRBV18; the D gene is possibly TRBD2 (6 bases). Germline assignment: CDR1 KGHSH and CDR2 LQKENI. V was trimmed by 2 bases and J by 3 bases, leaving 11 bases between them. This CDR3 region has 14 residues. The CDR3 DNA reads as TGTGCCAGCTCACCAACCGCGACTAGCTACGAGCAGTACTTC. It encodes CASSPTATSYEQYF.

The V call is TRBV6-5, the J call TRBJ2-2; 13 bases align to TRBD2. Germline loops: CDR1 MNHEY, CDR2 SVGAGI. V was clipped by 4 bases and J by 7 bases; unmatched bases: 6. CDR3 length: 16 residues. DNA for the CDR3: TGTGCCAGCAGTTTTACTAGCGGGGGGGCCCTCGGGGAGCTGTTTTTT. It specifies CASSFTSGGALGELFF.

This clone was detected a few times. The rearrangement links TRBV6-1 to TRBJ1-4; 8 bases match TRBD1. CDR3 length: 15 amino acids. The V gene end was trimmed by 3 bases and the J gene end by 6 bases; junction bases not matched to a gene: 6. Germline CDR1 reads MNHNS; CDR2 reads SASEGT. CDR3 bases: TGTGCCAGCAGTGATTACAGGGGGAACTATGAAAAACTGTTTTTT. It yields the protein CASSDYRGNYEKLFF.

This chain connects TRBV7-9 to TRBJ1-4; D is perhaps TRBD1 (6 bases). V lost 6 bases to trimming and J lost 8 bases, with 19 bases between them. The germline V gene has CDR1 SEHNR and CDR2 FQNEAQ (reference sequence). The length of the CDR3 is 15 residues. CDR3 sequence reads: CASSSAGALVEKLFF. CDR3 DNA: TGTGCCAGCAGTTCAGCGGGGGCCCTTGTCGAAAAACTGTTTTTT.

The CDR3, as DNA: TGTGCCAGTAGTATGGAGTCCTCTGGAAACACCATATATTTT. Its translation is CASSMESSGNTIYF. This sequence joins TRBV19 and TRBJ1-3; D remains unclear. Germline loops: CDR1 LNHDA, CDR2 SQIVND (reference sequence). This CDR3 has 14 residues. V gave up 3 bases and J gave up 0 bases, with 6 bases separating them. The full variable domain, in which reference TRBV19 and TRBJ1-3 provide the parts outside the CDR3, is DGGITQSPKYLFRKEGQNVTLSCEQNLNHDAMYWYRQDPGQGLRLIYYSQIVNDFQKGDIAEGYSVSREKKESFPLTVTSAQKNPTAFYLCASSMESSGNTIYFGEGSWLTVV.

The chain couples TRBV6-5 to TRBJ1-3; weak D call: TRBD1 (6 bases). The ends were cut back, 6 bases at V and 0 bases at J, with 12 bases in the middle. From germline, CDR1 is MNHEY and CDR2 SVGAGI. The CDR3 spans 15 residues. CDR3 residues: CASSSDRSSGNTIYF. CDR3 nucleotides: TGTGCCAGCAGCAGCGACAGGAGCTCTGGAAACACCATATATTTT.

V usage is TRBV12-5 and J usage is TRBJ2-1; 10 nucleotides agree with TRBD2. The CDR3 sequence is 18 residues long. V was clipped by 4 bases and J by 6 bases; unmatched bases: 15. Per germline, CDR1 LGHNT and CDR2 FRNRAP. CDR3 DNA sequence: TGTGCTAGTGGTTCCAACCGAGTATTAGCGGGAGGAGGCAATGAGCAGTTCTTC. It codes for CASGSNRVLAGGGNEQFF.

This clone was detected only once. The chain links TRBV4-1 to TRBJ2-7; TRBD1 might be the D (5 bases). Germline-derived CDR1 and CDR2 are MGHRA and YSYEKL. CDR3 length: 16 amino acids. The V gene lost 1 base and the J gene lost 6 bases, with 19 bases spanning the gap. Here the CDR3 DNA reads TGCGCCAGCAGCCAAGGTCCAGCTAGGGGTTTGGGCGAGCAGTACTTC. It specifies CASSQGPARGLGEQYF.